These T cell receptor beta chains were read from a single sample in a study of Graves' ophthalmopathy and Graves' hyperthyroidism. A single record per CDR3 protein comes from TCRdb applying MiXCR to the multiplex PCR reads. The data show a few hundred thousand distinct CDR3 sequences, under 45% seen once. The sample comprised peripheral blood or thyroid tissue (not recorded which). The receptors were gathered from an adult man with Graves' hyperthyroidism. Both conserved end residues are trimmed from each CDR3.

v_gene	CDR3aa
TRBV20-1	SAPLGTSYEQY
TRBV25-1	ASSEIGTSGRLQETQY
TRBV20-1	SARPRVGGSSYNEQY
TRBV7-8	ASSQDRAGGGEKLF
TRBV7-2	ASSFSGGNQPQH
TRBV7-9	ASTPTGIYGYT
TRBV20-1	SASQGAMNTEAF
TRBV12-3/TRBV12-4	ASRQGSIAGQPQH
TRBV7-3	ASSPGTGGAWDTEAF
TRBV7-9	ASSLAMINSPLH
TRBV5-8	ASSRGGGEQY
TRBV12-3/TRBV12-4	ASSSGLQTNEKLF
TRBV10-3	AIKLEGAESDTQY
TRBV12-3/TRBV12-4	ASGPDEYGYT
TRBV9	ASNGPNTGELF
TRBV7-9	ASSLVGSDTEAF
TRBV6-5	ASSYTPAQTGELF